Here is one TCR beta chain with its context. A single base separates this from a much larger clone, so it may be a read error. CDR1 and CDR2 (germline): PRHDT, FYEKMQ (reference sequence). The CDR3 extends over 15 amino acids. V was shortened by 0 bases and J by 5 bases, with 10 bases between the two germline ends. This sample was taken from a study of molecular identifiers for immune sequencing clone quantification. One entry per CDR3 protein results from TCRdb running MiXCR on the PCR reads. The sample yields more than 250,000 distinct CDR3 sequences, around 21% seen once. The sequenced sample consisted of naive CD8+ T cells from blood, with Jurkat cell RNA spiked in. Noted subset: FACS-sorted CD8+CD4-CCR7+CD45RA+ naive T cells. This chain uses TRBV13 with TRBJ1-4; D is undetermined. The source of this sequence is a human donor in good health. Some libraries in this study had Jurkat cell RNA spiked in. Here the CDR3 DNA reads TGTGCCAGCAGCTTAGGTCCAGAGTTAAATGAAAAACTGTTTTTT. Protein: CASSLGPELNEKLFF.